The 8 T cell receptor beta chains below all came from one sample that was sequenced in a study of T cell repertoires in cytomegalovirus infection. TCRdb analysed the reads with MiXCR anew, one entry per CDR3 protein. The sample records more than 350,000 distinct CDR3 sequences, approximately 32% being singletons. The sample taken for sequencing was PBMCs. These receptors were collected from a human donor in good health (CMV status not recorded). Some clones in this sample may be carry-over from other donors' samples.

This clonotype was counted a few times. This chain joins TRBV9 and TRBJ2-7; D tentatively fits TRBD1 or TRBD2 (6 bases each). V was shortened by 4 bases and J by 3 bases, with 17 bases between the two germline ends. Germline V lookup: CDR1 SGDLS, CDR2 YYNGEE. This CDR3 contains 15 residues. DNA for the CDR3: TGTGCCAGCAGCCCCCGCCCCAGGGGAGGCTACGAGCAGTACTTC. Encoded protein: CASSPRPRGGYEQYF.

Only one count was recorded for this clonotype. The missing conserved phenylalanine or tryptophan at the end of this CDR3 makes a read error likely. The CDR3 DNA sequence: TGTGCCAGCAGCTCTCGACTAGCAGATAGTAGGGAGACCCAGTACTTA. Protein sequence: CASSSRLADSRETQYL. This chain uses TRBV7-2 with TRBJ2-5; 7 bases map to TRBD2. Per germline, CDR1 SGHTA and CDR2 FQGNSA. The CDR3 totals 16 residues. The J segment lost 5 bases and the V segment lost 4 bases, leaving 13 bases of the junction unmatched.

This clonotype has more than one count but fewer than ten. This chain connects TRBV27 to TRBJ2-5, with D hard to call. Per germline, CDR1 MNHEY and CDR2 SMNVEV (reference sequence). The CDR3 has 12 residues. The V and J ends lost 6 bases and 5 bases respectively, with 10 bases between them. This chain's CDR3 is CASSPVGETQYF. The CDR3 nucleotides are TGTGCCAGCAGCCCGGTGGGTGAGACCCAGTACTTC.

The table lists this clonotype with a few counts. The rearrangement joins TRBV19 to TRBJ1-1; no reliable D call. The V end lost 5 bases, the J end lost 0 bases, and 7 bases lay between the germline ends. Germline V gives CDR1 LNHDA, CDR2 SQIVND (reference sequence). This CDR3 contains 13 residues. This chain's CDR3 is CASSRVLNTEAFF. The CDR3 nucleotides read TGTGCCAGTAGTCGGGTCCTGAACACTGAAGCTTTCTTT.

This clonotype was picked up one time. This chain links TRBV20-1 with TRBJ2-7; TRBD1 matches 12 bases. V lost 1 base to trimming and J lost 3 bases; unmatched junction nucleotides: 4. The CDR3 sequence is 15 residues long. The germline V gene has CDR1 DFQATT and CDR2 SNEGSKA (reference sequence). CDR3 nucleotide sequence: TGCAGTGCTAGAGTGGGGACAGGGGGCCACTACGAGCAGTACTTC. It encodes CSARVGTGGHYEQYF.

Regarding this clonotype: A read error may produce the germline difference seen at one junction end. V usage is TRBV28 and J usage is TRBJ2-1; D gene unclear. CDR3 length: 12 residues. Germline V gene data show CDR1 as MDHEN and CDR2 as SYDVKM. DNA of the CDR3: TGTGCCAGCAGCCTTTACGACAATGCGCAGTTCTTC. Protein sequence: CASSLYDNAQFF.

To note about this clonotype: A single base separates this from a much larger clone, so it may be a read error. This chain joins TRBV7-2 and TRBJ2-7, with TRBD1 as a possible D gene (6 bases). CDR3 length: 12 amino acids. With 5 bases removed from V and 10 bases from J, the gap between germline ends came to 15 bases. CDR1 SGHTA and CDR2 FQGNSA come from the germline V gene. The CDR3 loop reads CASSLGTSIQYF. The CDR3 DNA sequence: TGTGCCAGCAGCCTCGGGACAAGTATTCAGTACTTC. The whole variable domain, remainder taken from reference TRBV7-2 and TRBJ2-7, is GAGVSQSPSNKVTEKGKDVELRCDPISGHTALYWYRQSLGQGLEFLIYFQGNSAPDKSGLPSDRFSAERTGGSVSTLTIQRTQQEDSAVYLCASSLGTSIQYFGPGTRLTVT.

This clonotype came up many times. A clone one base away is much larger, so this may be a read error. The chain links TRBV7-8 to TRBJ2-7; unclear D gene. CDR3 length: 13 amino acids. Germline CDR1 SGHVS, CDR2 FQNEAQ. Trimming stripped 1 base from V and 0 bases from J, with 4 bases between. In DNA, the CDR3 is TGTGCCAGCAGCTTAGAGAGCTCCTACGAGCAGTACTTC. Protein product: CASSLESSYEQYF.